The rows below give T cell receptor beta chains drawn from one sample of a study of cytomegalovirus exposure and HLA in healthy donors. Clones were read by immunoSEQ multiplex PCR, and TCRdb kept only the in-frame ones, dropping some. The data hold about 73,000 clones, with roughly 93% observed a single time. Sequencing was done on a sample of PBMCs. The receptors shown here come from a woman younger than 30 in good health and CMV-seropositive. Each CDR3 is given with its conserved first and last residue. Fields, in order: D gene, clone size, V gene, J gene, CDR3 protein, CDR3 DNA. D genes are given only for firm matches. Some rows have no size entry. The others give once, few or many, or a class for an expanded clone.

>NA|NA|TRBV5-1|TRBJ2-7
CASRLGDSGTTELYF
TGCGCCAGCAGGCTGGGGGATTCCGGGACAACTGAACTTTACTTC
>NA|NA|TRBV28|TRBJ2-7
CASSHRSGAYEQYF
TGTGCCAGCAGCCATCGCTCGGGGGCCTACGAGCAGTACTTC
>NA|once|TRBV4-2|TRBJ2-2
CASSQDQFRRATGELFF
TGTGCCAGCAGCCAAGATCAATTCAGGAGGGCTACCGGGGAGCTGTTTTTT
>TRBD2|NA|TRBV6-5|TRBJ2-1
CASSPGLAGPTRQFF
TGTGCCAGCAGTCCCGGACTAGCGGGACCGACACGGCAGTTCTTC
>TRBD2|NA|TRBV5-1|TRBJ2-5
CASSLGTSGEETQYF
TGCGCCAGCAGCTTGGGCACTAGCGGAGAAGAGACCCAGTACTTC
>NA|NA|TRBV28|TRBJ2-7
CASTRRENGYEQYF
TGTGCCAGCACCCGCCGGGAAAATGGGTACGAGCAGTACTTC
>NA|NA|TRBV5-4|TRBJ1-1
CASSYAQYTEAFF
TGTGCCAGCAGTTATGCTCAGTACACTGAAGCTTTCTTT
>NA|once|TRBV2|TRBJ2-1
CASSEAGGGALGEQFF
TGTGCCAGCAGTGAAGCAGGTGGGGGGGCCTTGGGTGAGCAGTTCTTC
>TRBD1|NA|TRBV18|TRBJ2-7
CASSPENRDSLLGFYEQYF
TGTGCCAGCTCACCCGAAAACCGGGACAGCCTTTTGGGGTTTTACGAGCAGTACTTC
>NA|NA|TRBV5-1|TRBJ1-6
CASSLSQPGDTLHF
TGCGCCAGCAGCTTGTCACAGCCCGGGGACACCCTCCACTTT
>TRBD1|NA|TRBV10-3|TRBJ1-1
CAIRKELQGAEAFF
TGTGCCATCAGAAAAGAACTCCAGGGGGCTGAAGCTTTCTTT
>TRBD1|NA|TRBV11-2|TRBJ2-1
CASTSGTVYNEQFF
TGTGCCAGCACCTCCGGGACAGTCTACAATGAGCAGTTCTTC
>NA|NA|TRBV4-2|TRBJ2-5
CASSQVSSTHQETQYF
TGTGCCAGCAGCCAAGTATCTTCTACCCACCAAGAGACCCAGTACTTC
>NA|NA|TRBV7-9|TRBJ2-5
CASSAAGLGSLKTQYF
TGTGCCAGCAGCGCAGCGGGCCTGGGGAGTCTTAAGACCCAGTACTTC
>NA|NA|TRBV7-9|TRBJ2-7
CASSHGQEGSTWEQYF
TGTGCCAGCAGTCACGGACAGGAGGGCTCTACGTGGGAGCAGTACTTC
>NA|NA|TRBV4-2|TRBJ2-4
CASSRIPSGKNIQYF
TGTGCCAGCAGCCGAATACCAAGCGGCAAAAACATTCAGTACTTC
>NA|NA|TRBV28|TRBJ1-1
CASSPTVNTEAFF
TGTGCCAGCAGTCCCACAGTGAACACTGAAGCTTTCTTT
>NA|NA|TRBV2|TRBJ2-1
CASSDNYYNEQFF
TGTGCCAGCAGTGATAACTATTACAATGAGCAGTTCTTC
>TRBD2|few|TRBV19|TRBJ2-5
CASRGGGTAQETQYF
TGTGCCAGCCGCGGGGGGGGGACAGCGCAAGAGACCCAGTACTTC
>NA|NA|TRBV6-6|TRBJ2-5
CASSYSNGGTQYF
TGTGCCAGCAGTTACTCGAACGGCGGGACCCAGTACTTC
>NA|NA|TRBV2|TRBJ2-2
CASSEDRVGVELFF
TGTGCCAGCAGTGAAGACAGGGTTGGGGTGGAGCTGTTTTTT
>NA|NA|TRBV12-5|TRBJ1-2
CASGLGGTGYTF
TGTGCTAGTGGTTTGGGAGGGACAGGCTACACCTTC
>NA|once|TRBV11-2|TRBJ2-2
CASSLRVTGELFF
TGTGCCAGCAGCTTGAGGGTCACCGGGGAGCTGTTTTTT
>NA|NA|TRBV4-1|TRBJ2-2
CASSQGLELTGELFF
TGCGCCAGCAGCCAAGGACTAGAACTCACCGGGGAGCTGTTTTTT
>TRBD2|NA|TRBV28|TRBJ2-1
CASSSSGPYNEQFF
TGTGCCAGCAGTTCTAGCGGACCCTACAATGAGCAGTTCTTC
>NA|NA|TRBV21-1|TRBJ2-7
CASSMVQGRRYEQYF
TGTGCCAGCAGCATGGTACAGGGACGCCGCTACGAGCAGTACTTC
>TRBD1|NA|TRBV19|TRBJ1-2
CASSPTGTRLGGYGYTF
TGTGCCAGTAGCCCGACAGGGACCAGACTCGGTGGTTATGGCTACACCTTC
>NA|NA|TRBV7-9|TRBJ1-3
CASTAGIPPSGNTIYF
TGTGCCAGCACCGCGGGGATCCCCCCCTCTGGAAACACCATATATTTT
>NA|NA|TRBV7-2|TRBJ1-1
CASSLGGTGNTEAFF
TGTGCCAGCAGCTTAGGCGGGACGGGAAACACTGAAGCTTTCTTT
>NA|NA|TRBV28|TRBJ2-1
CASSLPYNEQFF
TGTGCCAGCAGTTTACCGTACAATGAGCAGTTCTTC
>NA|NA|TRBV7-6|TRBJ2-1
CASSLWTFNEQFF
TGTGCCAGCAGCTTATGGACTTTCAATGAGCAGTTCTTC
>TRBD1|NA|TRBV19|TRBJ1-5
CASSMVGQGNQPQHF
TGTGCCAGTAGTATGGTTGGACAGGGCAATCAGCCCCAGCATTTT
>NA|NA|TRBV30|TRBJ2-7
CAWRTASYEQYF
TGTGCCTGGAGGACAGCATCCTACGAGCAGTACTTC
>TRBD1|NA|TRBV6-5|TRBJ2-1
CASSLDRGRNNEQFF
TGTGCCAGCAGCCTCGACAGGGGGCGAAACAATGAGCAGTTCTTC
>NA|NA|TRBV10-3|TRBJ2-1
CAIRTGDYNEQFF
TGTGCCATCAGGACGGGGGACTACAATGAGCAGTTCTTC
>TRBD1|NA|TRBV28|TRBJ2-5
CASSPRGTGTAQYF
TGTGCCAGCAGTCCCAGAGGGACAGGGACCGCCCAGTACTTC
>TRBD1|NA|TRBV19|TRBJ2-1
CASSIDSGQLYNEQFF
TGTGCCAGTAGTATAGATTCGGGACAGCTATACAATGAGCAGTTCTTC
>TRBD2|once|TRBV7-4|TRBJ2-5
CASRTGLAEQETQYF
TGTGCCAGCAGAACTGGACTAGCGGAGCAAGAGACCCAGTACTTC
>NA|NA|TRBV11-2|TRBJ2-3
CASSLARDSRATDTQYF
TGTGCCAGCAGCTTAGCGCGGGACTCTCGGGCCACAGATACGCAGTATTTT
>NA|once|TRBV7-9|TRBJ1-1
CASSLVAGPSTEAFF
TGTGCCAGCAGCTTAGTCGCGGGACCGAGCACTGAAGCTTTCTTT
>NA|NA|TRBV5-1|TRBJ2-3
CASSLDGFSDTQYF
TGCGCCAGCAGCTTGGACGGGTTCTCGGATACGCAGTATTTT
>NA|NA|TRBV28|TRBJ1-4
CASSDDRKREKLFF
TGTGCCAGCAGTGACGACAGGAAGCGCGAAAAACTGTTTTTT
>NA|NA|TRBV4-1|TRBJ2-7
CASSQASGTHYEQYF
TGCGCCAGCAGCCAAGCCTCCGGGACACATTACGAGCAGTACTTC
>TRBD1|NA|TRBV6-1|TRBJ2-3
CASSVERGQGTQYF
TGTGCCAGCAGTGTCGAGAGGGGACAGGGTACGCAGTATTTT
>TRBD2|NA|TRBV25-1|TRBJ2-3
CASSEGGGTDTQYF
TGTGCCAGCAGTGAAGGGGGGGGCACAGATACGCAGTATTTT
>TRBD2|NA|TRBV27|TRBJ2-1
CASSLSAAGLAGVRFF
TGTGCCAGCAGTTTATCGGCCGCAGGACTAGCGGGAGTTAGGTTCTTC
>TRBD2|NA|TRBV6-1|TRBJ2-7
CASSESASGGSEQYF
TGTGCCAGCAGTGAATCGGCTAGCGGGGGGTCCGAGCAGTACTTC
>NA|NA|TRBV29-1|TRBJ1-1
CSVAADTEAFF
TGCAGCGTTGCCGCGGATACTGAAGCTTTCTTT
>NA|few|TRBV4-3|TRBJ2-1
CASSQDWSSYNEQFF
TGCGCCAGCAGCCAAGACTGGAGCTCCTACAATGAGCAGTTCTTC
>NA|NA|TRBV27|TRBJ2-7
CASSLRGTHYEQYF
TGTGCCAGCAGTTTACGCGGGACCCACTACGAGCAGTACTTC
>TRBD1|NA|TRBV19|TRBJ2-7
CASRQGAGGEQYF
TGTGCCAGTAGACAGGGGGCAGGGGGCGAGCAGTACTTC
>TRBD1|NA|TRBV28|TRBJ2-1
CASTGTGDNEQFF
TGTGCCAGCACCGGGACAGGAGACAATGAGCAGTTCTTC
>TRBD2|once|TRBV5-8|TRBJ2-3
CASSRIAGGGYTDTQYF
TGTGCCAGCAGCAGGATAGCGGGAGGGGGCTACACAGATACGCAGTATTTT
>NA|NA|TRBV2|TRBJ1-6
CASREVSVYNSPLHF
TGTGCCAGCAGGGAGGTCAGCGTCTATAATTCACCCCTCCACTTT
>NA|NA|TRBV7-8|TRBJ1-4
CASSPQGRSTNEKLFF
TGTGCCAGCAGCCCTCAGGGGCGGTCAACTAATGAAAAACTGTTTTTT
>TRBD2|NA|TRBV2|TRBJ2-7
CASSLAGPSYEQYF
TGTGCCAGCAGTCTAGCGGGACCCTCCTACGAGCAGTACTTC
>NA|NA|TRBV19|TRBJ1-3
CASSMQIQTGRNTIYF
TGTGCCAGTAGTATGCAAATCCAGACAGGCCGGAACACCATATATTTT
>TRBD2|NA|TRBV7-2|TRBJ2-1
CASSLNTLARSSYNEQFF
TGTGCCAGCAGCTTAAACACACTAGCGCGCAGCTCCTACAATGAGCAGTTCTTC
>TRBD1|NA|TRBV2|TRBJ1-2
CASSGDRGTDYGYTF
TGTGCCAGCAGTGGGGACAGGGGGACGGACTATGGCTACACCTTC